The sequence of this T cell receptor beta chain was determined in a study of cytomegalovirus exposure and HLA in healthy donors. Notes on this clone: Its antigen is still unknown.

General study results and limits: Some 17,000 TCR beta sequences were associated with HLA alleles at 0.05 false discovery rate in a later analysis. Accurate prediction of most subjects' HLA-A and HLA-B alleles from TCR beta sequences was reported.

After removal of 4 bases from V and 2 bases from J, the junction contained 8 bases not matched to a gene. CDR1 and CDR2 from the germline V gene are SEHNR and FQNEAQ (reference sequence). CDR3 length: 17 residues. The PCR was carried out with 60 Vbeta primers and 13 Jbeta primers. Sequencing was performed with immunoSEQ multiplex PCR; in TCRdb, only in-frame clones are kept and a portion is missing. The table has 200,000 or so clones, over 65% seen once; the top ten hold 1.3%. The sequence came from a human donor in good health. This chain connects TRBV7-9 to TRBJ2-3, with 11 bases fitting TRBD2. Sample: PBMCs. CDR3 region: CASSSTVTSGNTDTQYF. The CDR3 DNA follows: TGTGCCAGCAGCTCCACAGTGACTAGCGGGAACACAGATACGCAGTATTTT.